This T cell receptor (beta chain) was retrieved from a study of early T cells in non-severe SARS-CoV-2 infection. Trimming removed 6 bases at V and 2 bases at J, with 16 bases between. The germline V gene encodes CDR1 MNHNS and CDR2 SASEGT. The length of the CDR3 is 16 residues. At least ten counts were recorded for this clonotype. The library protocol tagged individual cDNA molecules with unique molecular identifiers. TCRdb re-derived calls from the 5' RACE reads in MiXCR, one entry per CDR3 protein. The sample has 53,000 or so distinct CDR3 sequences, around a tenth seen once. The chain carries TRBV6-1 and TRBJ2-2, with D possibly matching TRBD2 (6 bases). The source is an adult who was a healthcare worker with PCR-confirmed SARS-CoV-2 infection or an uninfected control (not recorded which). What was sequenced was whole blood. CDR3 in amino acids: CASSGTRSGNTGELFF. CDR3 sequence (DNA): TGTGCCAGCAGCGGGACCCGTAGCGGTAACACCGGGGAGCTGTTTTTT.